Each of the 26 T cell receptor beta chains below was sequenced from the same sample in a study of regulatory T cells in long-lasting Graves disease. Construction of the TCR beta libraries employed iRepertoire HTBI primers in conjunction with Arm-PCR of CDR3 regions. TCRdb re-analysed the multiplex PCR reads in MiXCR, keeping a single row per CDR3 protein. The sample lists about 380,000 distinct CDR3 sequences; roughly a sixth were seen once. Time point in this sample: newly diagnosed GD, antithyroid drugs for less than 3 months. After RNA was extracted from PBMCs, the TCR library was made from it. The sequences come from peripheral blood mononuclear cells (PBMCs), collected at new diagnosis, from a patient treated with antithyroid drugs. These receptors were taken from a female donor with Graves disease.

This clonotype showed up many times. J is TRBJ1-5 and V is TRBV20-1; D gene unclear. V was pared by 1 base and J by 4 bases, with 8 bases between. The CDR3 consists of 13 residues. Germline CDR1 DFQATT, CDR2 SNEGSKA (reference sequence). The CDR3 DNA reads TGCAGTGCTAGAGTGAGGGCGAATCAGCCCCAGCATTTT. Translating it yields CSARVRANQPQHF.

This chain's CDR3 is CASPDTESGYTF. CDR3 nucleotides: TGTGCCAGCCCGGACACTGAGAGTGGCTACACCTTC. The chain links TRBV7-9 to TRBJ1-2, with a tentative D call TRBD1 (5 bases). Germline lookup yields CDR1 SEHNR and CDR2 FQNEAQ (reference sequence). V was cut by 8 bases and J by 7 bases, with 14 bases left in between. CDR3 length: 12 amino acids.

This clonotype was observed a few times. This chain joins TRBV4-1 and TRBJ1-2; D call uncertain. The CDR3 has 14 residues. Germline assignment: CDR1 MGHRA and CDR2 YSYEKL. V gave up 1 base and J gave up 5 bases, with 11 bases separating them. CDR3 nucleotides: TGCGCCAGCAGCCAAGTTTTGCGCAATTATGGCTACACCTTC. Translated: CASSQVLRNYGYTF.

This clonotype showed up many times. This chain connects TRBV5-1 to TRBJ1-2; D is unclear. The germline CDR1 and CDR2 sequences are SGHRS and YFSETQ. V was trimmed by 0 bases and J by 2 bases, leaving 8 bases between them. The CDR3 loop spans 14 amino acids. The CDR3 reads CASSLAWVNYGYTF. For the CDR3, the DNA is TGCGCCAGCAGCTTGGCCTGGGTGAACTATGGCTACACCTTC. Supplemented by reference TRBV5-1 and TRBJ1-2, the full variable domain reads KAGVTQTPRYLIKTRGQQVTLSCSPISGHRSVSWYQQTPGQGLQFLFEYFSETQRNKGNFPGRFSGRQFSNSRSEMNVSTLELGDSALYLCASSLAWVNYGYTFGSGTRLTVV.

This clonotype turned up a few times. V gene TRBV27 combines with J gene TRBJ2-1; D not certain. Trimming took 3 bases from V and 7 from J, leaving 10 bases between them. Germline CDR1 reads MNHEY; CDR2 reads SMNVEV (reference sequence). This CDR3 is built from 13 residues. CDR3 amino acids: CASSFNVVNEQFF. As DNA, the CDR3 is TGTGCCAGCAGTTTTAACGTGGTAAATGAGCAGTTCTTC.

This clonotype was counted at least ten times. At one boundary the junction diverges from the germline segment, which might be a read error. The V call is TRBV3-1, the J call TRBJ1-1, with D maybe TRBD1 (6 bases). Germline V gene sequence: CDR1 LGHDT, CDR2 YNNKEL (reference sequence). The CDR3 is made up of 14 amino acids. CDR3 nucleotide sequence: TGTGCCAGCAGCCAAGGAGGGGGGTGGACTGAAGCTTCCTTT. It is translated as CASSQGGGWTEASF.

This clonotype was recorded many times. The V call is TRBV11-2, the J call TRBJ2-7; TRBD1 is a possible D gene (6 bases). Germline V gene lookup returns CDR1 SGHAT and CDR2 FQNNGV. This CDR3 is 14 amino acids long. V lost 5 bases and J lost 2, with 13 bases in between. This chain's CDR3 is CASSAEDRPYEQYF. The CDR3, as DNA: TGTGCCAGCAGCGCTGAGGACAGACCCTACGAGCAGTACTTC.

Many counts were recorded for this clonotype. V usage is TRBV27 and J usage is TRBJ1-2, with a weak D call TRBD1 (6 bases). V was clipped by 4 bases and J by 7 bases, with 10 bases between them. From germline, CDR1 is MNHEY and CDR2 SMNVEV (reference sequence). CDR3 length: 12 residues. The CDR3 nucleotides are TGTGCCAGCAGTTCTGGGACACCTGGCTACACCTTC. This encodes CASSSGTPGYTF.

This clonotype was detected a few times. A much bigger clone sits one base away, suggesting this may be a read error. The chain couples TRBV7-9 to TRBJ2-7; D possibly corresponds to TRBD1 (5 bases). The CDR3 sequence is 13 residues long. Trimming shortened V by 8 bases and J by 7 bases, and 18 bases separated the two germline ends. The germline V gene has CDR1 SEHNR and CDR2 FQNEAQ (reference sequence). The CDR3 DNA is TGTGCCAGCGGCCTAAACAGGAATCCGGAGCAGTACTTC. Its protein product is CASGLNRNPEQYF.

This clonotype was seen ten or more times. The chain recombines TRBV7-2 with TRBJ2-7; the match to TRBD1 covers 8 bases. This CDR3 region has 15 residues. Per germline, CDR1 SGHTA and CDR2 FQGNSA. Trimming removed 5 bases from V and 0 bases from J; junction bases left unmatched: 6. Here the CDR3 DNA reads TGTGCCAGCAGCCTCTCGGGACAGGCCTCCTACGAGCAGTACTTC. It yields the protein CASSLSGQASYEQYF.

The sample holds a few counts of this clonotype. J is TRBJ1-3 and V is TRBV14; D is undetermined. The CDR3 covers 12 residues. The ends were cut back, 1 base at V and 7 bases at J, with 5 bases in the middle. Germline-derived CDR1 and CDR2 are SGHDN and FVKESK. This chain's CDR3 is CASSQGRNTIYF. The CDR3 DNA follows: TGTGCCAGCAGCCAAGGCCGGAACACCATATATTTT.

This clonotype was counted ten times or more. The rearrangement uses TRBV27 and TRBJ1-5; D remains ambiguous. The CDR3 has 13 residues. The germline CDR1 and CDR2 sequences are MNHEY and SMNVEV (reference sequence). With 6 bases removed from V and 7 bases from J, the gap between germline ends came to 13 bases. For the CDR3, the DNA is TGTGCCAGCAGCCCCGGGGTGCTCCAGCCCCAGCATTTT. Residues: CASSPGVLQPQHF.

This clonotype came up many times. The genes are TRBV6-5 and TRBJ2-2; 8 bases fit TRBD1. The CDR3 is 15 residues long. V was pared by 0 bases and J by 3 bases, with 0 bases of the junction left unmatched. Germline V gene lookup returns CDR1 MNHEY and CDR2 SVGAGI. The CDR3 bases are TGTGCCAGCAGTTACTCGGACAGGGACACCGGGGAGCTGTTTTTT. It translates to CASSYSDRDTGELFF.

This clonotype was picked up many times. The rearrangement links TRBV2 to TRBJ2-2, with 7 positions matching TRBD2. Trimming at V came to 7 bases and at J to 6 bases, leaving 11 bases not matched to a gene. The CDR3 has 15 amino acids. Germline lookup yields CDR1 SNHLY and CDR2 FYNNEI. CDR3 DNA sequence: TGTGCCAGCACCGTCGGACTAGGTTTGGCCGGGGAGCTGTTTTTT. Protein sequence: CASTVGLGLAGELFF.

A few counts support this clonotype. The genes are TRBV20-1 and TRBJ1-5; D is unresolved. The germline V and J ends were trimmed by 8 bases and 6 bases, with 14 bases remaining between them. This CDR3 contains 12 residues. Germline CDR1 and CDR2: DFQATT and SNEGSKA (reference sequence). The CDR3 coding sequence is TGCAGTACTAAAGGAGGCTCTCAGCCCCAGCATTTT. It is translated as CSTKGGSQPQHF.

The sample holds many counts of this clonotype. V gene TRBV30 combines with J gene TRBJ1-5; 8 positions agree with TRBD1. There are 14 residues in the CDR3. CDR1 and CDR2 from the germline V gene are GTSNPN and SVGIG (reference sequence). The V segment lost 3 bases and the J segment 5 bases; nucleotides outside the gene matches: 6. Written as DNA, the CDR3 is TGTGCCTGGAGCCCGGGACAGGCCTATCAGCCCCAGCATTTT. Translating gives CAWSPGQAYQPQHF.

This clonotype was picked up many times. The chain couples TRBV28 to TRBJ2-4; 8 bases are shared with TRBD2. Germline-derived CDR1 and CDR2 are MDHEN and SYDVKM. This CDR3 is 18 amino acids long. V was pared by 6 bases and J by 5 bases, with 18 bases of the junction left unmatched. The CDR3 DNA follows: TGTGCCAGCAGCCCGGGGGGGCTCGACCTCGAGAGGGAAAACATTCAGTACTTC. This codes for CASSPGGLDLERENIQYF.

This rearrangement joins TRBV2 to TRBJ2-5; D might be TRBD1 (5 bases). CDR3 length: 14 residues. V lost 4 bases and J lost 1, with 10 bases in between. Germline lookup yields CDR1 SNHLY and CDR2 FYNNEI. The DNA of the CDR3 is TGTGCCAGCAGTGCCCGCAGGGCCCAAGAGACCCAGTACTTC. It yields the protein CASSARRAQETQYF.

This clonotype came up many times. V and J are TRBV6-1 and TRBJ1-3, with D maybe TRBD1 (5 bases). V gave up 7 bases and J gave up 2 bases, with 15 bases separating them. The CDR3 sequence is 15 residues long. Germline V gene lookup returns CDR1 MNHNS and CDR2 SASEGT. For the CDR3, the DNA is TGTGCCAGCAAGGGTTCGGGGGTCGCTGGAAACACCATATATTTT. Protein sequence: CASKGSGVAGNTIYF.

This clonotype was picked up a small number of times. The chain carries TRBV6-5 and TRBJ1-5; tentative D call: TRBD1 (5 bases). Germline V CDR1 and CDR2: MNHEY, SVGAGI. CDR3 length: 14 amino acids. Deletions cut 0 bases from V and 9 bases from J, with 12 bases between. CDR3 bases: TGTGCCAGCAGTTACTCCGGGACCTCCAGGCCCCAGCATTTT. It translates to CASSYSGTSRPQHF.

The genes are TRBV9 and TRBJ1-1, with 8 positions matching TRBD1. CDR1 and CDR2 from the germline V gene are SGDLS and YYNGEE. Trimming removed 4 bases from V and 0 bases from J; junction bases left unmatched: 5. The CDR3 covers 15 residues. This chain's CDR3 is CASSPPTGVNTEAFF. The CDR3 nucleotides are TGTGCCAGCAGCCCCCCGACAGGGGTGAACACTGAAGCTTTCTTT. The entire variable domain, with the rest obtained from reference TRBV9 and TRBJ1-1, is as follows: DSGVTQTPKHLITATGQRVTLRCSPRSGDLSVYWYQQSLDQGLQFLIQYYNGEERAKGNILERFSAQQFPDLHSELNLSSLELGDSALYFCASSPPTGVNTEAFFGQGTRLTVV.

In its sample, this clonotype was seen many times. The chain is built from TRBV28 and TRBJ1-4, with 7 bases fitting TRBD1. Germline assignment: CDR1 MDHEN and CDR2 SYDVKM. V lost 2 bases to trimming and J lost 7 bases; unmatched junction nucleotides: 4. CDR3 length equals 14 residues. The CDR3 is CASSLRGGVEKLFF. In DNA form, the CDR3 reads TGTGCCAGCAGTTTAAGAGGGGGCGTTGAAAAACTGTTTTTT.

The rearrangement uses TRBV7-2 and TRBJ1-1; TRBD1 matches 9 bases. This CDR3 has 13 amino acids. Germline V gene data show CDR1 as SGHTA and CDR2 as FQGNSA. V shed 11 bases and J 13 bases; nucleotides not matched to a gene: 17. CDR3 DNA sequence: TGTGCCTGCTCTGGGGACGGGACAGGGCGGAGTTTCTTT. Its translation is CACSGDGTGRSFF.

The V call is TRBV18, the J call TRBJ2-3; D not certain. The J call is uncertain, as TRBJ2-5 better fits the DNA end. From germline, CDR1 is KGHSH and CDR2 LQKENI. The CDR3 length is 15 residues. CDR3 in DNA: TGTGCCAGCTCACCACCTATGGCAGCCAGGGAGACCCAGTACTTC. Amino acid sequence: CASSPPMAARETQYF.

This clonotype has a count of ten or more. V and J are TRBV12-3 or TRBV12-4 and TRBJ1-1, with D perhaps matching TRBD1 (5 bases). Trimming shortened V by 7 bases and J by 7 bases, and 19 bases separated the two germline ends. The CDR3 contains 14 residues. CDR3 bases: TGTGCCAGCACGATCGGAGGGGCAGATGGTGAAGCTTTCTTT. Translated: CASTIGGADGEAFF.

This clonotype was picked up a small number of times. The CDR3 sequence: CASSLDQGSNEKLFF. The CDR3 DNA reads TGCGCCAGCAGCTTGGATCAGGGGTCTAATGAAAAACTGTTTTTT. The rearrangement uses TRBV5-1 and TRBJ1-4, with D perhaps TRBD1 (6 bases). Per the germline V gene, CDR1 is SGHRS and CDR2 is YFSETQ. CDR3 length: 15 amino acids. Deletions cut 0 bases from V and 3 bases from J, with 9 bases between. Drawing the rest from reference TRBV5-1 and TRBJ1-4, the complete variable domain is KAGVTQTPRYLIKTRGQQVTLSCSPISGHRSVSWYQQTPGQGLQFLFEYFSETQRNKGNFPGRFSGRQFSNSRSEMNVSTLELGDSALYLCASSLDQGSNEKLFFGSGTQLSVL.